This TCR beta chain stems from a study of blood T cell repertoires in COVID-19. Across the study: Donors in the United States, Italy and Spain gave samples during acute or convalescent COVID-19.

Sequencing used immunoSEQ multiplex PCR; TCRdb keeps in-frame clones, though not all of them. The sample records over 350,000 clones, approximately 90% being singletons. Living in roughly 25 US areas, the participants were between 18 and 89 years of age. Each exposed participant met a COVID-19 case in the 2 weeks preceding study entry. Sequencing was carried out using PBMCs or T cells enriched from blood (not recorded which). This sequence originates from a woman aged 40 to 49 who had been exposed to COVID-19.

The CDR3 DNA follows: TGTGCCAGCAGCCTGGGACCGGGGGGGACTGAAGCTTTCTTT. Residues: CASSLGPGGTEAFF. The chain has TRBV11-1 and TRBJ1-1; possible D gene TRBD1, 5 bases. The CDR3 spans 14 residues. The germline V gene encodes CDR1 SGHAT and CDR2 FQDESV (reference sequence). Between the trimmed V and J ends, which lost 5 bases and 5 bases, there was a span of 15 bases.